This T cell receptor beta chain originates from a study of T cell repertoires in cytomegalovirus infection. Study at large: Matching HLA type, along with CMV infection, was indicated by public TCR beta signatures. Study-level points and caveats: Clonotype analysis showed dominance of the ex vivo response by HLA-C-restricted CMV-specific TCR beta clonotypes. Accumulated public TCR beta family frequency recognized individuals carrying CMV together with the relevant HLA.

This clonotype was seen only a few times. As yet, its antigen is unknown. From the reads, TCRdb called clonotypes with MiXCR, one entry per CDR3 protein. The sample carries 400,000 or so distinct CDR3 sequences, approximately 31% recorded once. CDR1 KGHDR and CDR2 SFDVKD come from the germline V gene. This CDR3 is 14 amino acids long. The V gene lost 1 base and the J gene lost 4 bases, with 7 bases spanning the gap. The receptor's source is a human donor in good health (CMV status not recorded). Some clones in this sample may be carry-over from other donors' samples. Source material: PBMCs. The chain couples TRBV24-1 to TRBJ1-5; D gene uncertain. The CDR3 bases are TGTGCCACCAGTGATTTTTCGGGAAATCAGCCCCAGCATTTT. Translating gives CATSDFSGNQPQHF.